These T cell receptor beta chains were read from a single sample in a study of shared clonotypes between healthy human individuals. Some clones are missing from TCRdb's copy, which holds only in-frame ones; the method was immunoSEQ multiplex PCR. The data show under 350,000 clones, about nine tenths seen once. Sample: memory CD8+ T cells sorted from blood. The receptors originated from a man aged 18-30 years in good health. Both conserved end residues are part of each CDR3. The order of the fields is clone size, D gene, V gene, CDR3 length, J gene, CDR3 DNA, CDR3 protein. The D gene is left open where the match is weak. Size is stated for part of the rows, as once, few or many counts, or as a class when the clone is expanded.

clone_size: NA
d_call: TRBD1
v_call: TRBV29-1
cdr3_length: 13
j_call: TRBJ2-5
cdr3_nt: TGCAGCGCCGGGACAGGGGAGGGAGAGACCCAGTACTTC
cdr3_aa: CSAGTGEGETQYF

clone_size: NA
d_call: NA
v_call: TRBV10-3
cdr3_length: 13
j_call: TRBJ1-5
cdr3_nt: TGTGCCATCAGGTCGGCGGTCAATCAGCCCCAGCATTTT
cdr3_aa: CAIRSAVNQPQHF

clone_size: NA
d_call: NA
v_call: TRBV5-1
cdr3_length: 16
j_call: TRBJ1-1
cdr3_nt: TGCGCCAGCAGCTTGGCCCTCGGGGGTGCTAACACTGAAGCTTTCTTT
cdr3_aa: CASSLALGGANTEAFF

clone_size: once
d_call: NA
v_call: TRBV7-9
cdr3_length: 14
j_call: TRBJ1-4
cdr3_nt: TGTGCCAGCAGCTCCGTCCAGGGGTTTGAAAAACTGTTTTTT
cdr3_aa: CASSSVQGFEKLFF

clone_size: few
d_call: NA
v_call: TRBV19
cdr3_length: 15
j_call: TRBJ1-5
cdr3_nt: TGTGCCAGTAGTATACAGCTCTATAGCAATCAGCCCCAGCATTTT
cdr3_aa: CASSIQLYSNQPQHF

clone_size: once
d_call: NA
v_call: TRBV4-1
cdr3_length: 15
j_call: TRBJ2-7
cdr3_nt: TGCGCCAGCAGCCAAGAAACGGGGGCCACCTACGAGCAGTACTTC
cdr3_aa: CASSQETGATYEQYF

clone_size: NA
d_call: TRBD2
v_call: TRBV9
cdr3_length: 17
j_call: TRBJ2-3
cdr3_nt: TGTGCCAGCAGTGGCACCGGGACTAGCGGTAGCACAGATACGCAGTATTTT
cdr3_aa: CASSGTGTSGSTDTQYF

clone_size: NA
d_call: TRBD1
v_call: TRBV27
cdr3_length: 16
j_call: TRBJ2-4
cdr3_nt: TGTGCCAGCAGTGCCTTTTACAGGGGTTCCAAAAACATTCAGTACTTC
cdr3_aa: CASSAFYRGSKNIQYF

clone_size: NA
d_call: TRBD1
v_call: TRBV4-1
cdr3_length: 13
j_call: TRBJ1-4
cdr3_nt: TGCGCCAGCACCTGGACAGGGAATGAAAAACTGTTTTTT
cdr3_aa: CASTWTGNEKLFF

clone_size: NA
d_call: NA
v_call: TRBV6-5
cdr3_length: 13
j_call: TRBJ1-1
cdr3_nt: TGTGCCAGCAGTTACGGTCCCAACACTGAAGCTTTCTTT
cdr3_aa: CASSYGPNTEAFF

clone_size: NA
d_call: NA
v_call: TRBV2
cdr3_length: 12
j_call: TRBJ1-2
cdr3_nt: TGTGCCAGCAGTGGCGTAGACTATGGCTACACCTTC
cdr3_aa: CASSGVDYGYTF

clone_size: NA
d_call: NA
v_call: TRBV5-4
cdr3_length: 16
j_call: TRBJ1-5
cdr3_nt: TGTGCCAGCAGCTTGGACGGGACTTATAGCAATCAGCCCCAGCATTTT
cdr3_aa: CASSLDGTYSNQPQHF

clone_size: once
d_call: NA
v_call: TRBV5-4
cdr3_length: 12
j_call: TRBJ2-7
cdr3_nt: TGTGCCAGCAGCTCCGGCCCGGGGGAGCAGTACTTC
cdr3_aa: CASSSGPGEQYF

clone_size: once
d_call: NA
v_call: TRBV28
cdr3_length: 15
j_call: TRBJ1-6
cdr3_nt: TGTGCCAGCAGTACGGACTTTTATTATAATTCACCCCTCCACTTT
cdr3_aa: CASSTDFYYNSPLHF

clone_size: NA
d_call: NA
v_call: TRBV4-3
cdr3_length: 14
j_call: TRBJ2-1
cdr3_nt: TGCGCCAGCAGCCAAGACGGAGGTCACAATGAGCAGTTCTTC
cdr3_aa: CASSQDGGHNEQFF

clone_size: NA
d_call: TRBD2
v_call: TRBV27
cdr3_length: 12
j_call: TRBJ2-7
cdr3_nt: TGTGCCAGCAGTTTACGGGGGGGTGAGCAGTACTTC
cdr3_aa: CASSLRGGEQYF

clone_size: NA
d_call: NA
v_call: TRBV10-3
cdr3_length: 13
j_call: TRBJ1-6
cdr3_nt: TGTGCCATCAATGGCGGCGGAAATTCACCCCTCCACTTT
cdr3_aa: CAINGGGNSPLHF

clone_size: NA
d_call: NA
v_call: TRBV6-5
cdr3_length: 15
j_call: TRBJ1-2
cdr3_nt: TGTGCCAGCAGTTACGGGTTTGCAGGGTTGTATGGCTACACCTTC
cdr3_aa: CASSYGFAGLYGYTF

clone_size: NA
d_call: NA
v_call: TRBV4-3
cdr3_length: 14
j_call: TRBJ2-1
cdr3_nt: TGCGCCAGCAGCCAACCCACTCTCTCCGGGGAGCAGTTCTTC
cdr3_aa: CASSQPTLSGEQFF

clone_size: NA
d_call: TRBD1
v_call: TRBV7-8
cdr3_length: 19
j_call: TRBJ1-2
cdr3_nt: TGTGCCAGCAGCGCCAATAGGGACAGGAAGCACCATTCTAACTATGGCTACACCTTC
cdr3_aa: CASSANRDRKHHSNYGYTF

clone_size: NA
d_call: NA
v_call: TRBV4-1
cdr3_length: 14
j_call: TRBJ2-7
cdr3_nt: TGCGCCAGCAGCCACGCCGGGAGCGGGTACGAGCAGTACTTC
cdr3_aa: CASSHAGSGYEQYF

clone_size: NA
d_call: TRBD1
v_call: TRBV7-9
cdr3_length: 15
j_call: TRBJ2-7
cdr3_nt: TGTGCCAGCAGTCTCACGGACAGGGGGTACTACGAGCAGTACTTC
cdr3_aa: CASSLTDRGYYEQYF

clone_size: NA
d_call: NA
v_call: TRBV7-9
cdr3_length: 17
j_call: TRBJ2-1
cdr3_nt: TGTGCCAGCAGCTTAGTTTCTCAGGACTACCCCTACAATGAGCAGTTCTTC
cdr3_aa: CASSLVSQDYPYNEQFF

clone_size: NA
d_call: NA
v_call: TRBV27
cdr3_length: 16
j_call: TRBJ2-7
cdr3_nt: TGTGCCAGCAGTCCATGGGAGAGCCTGAGCTCCTACGAGCAGTACTTC
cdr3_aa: CASSPWESLSSYEQYF

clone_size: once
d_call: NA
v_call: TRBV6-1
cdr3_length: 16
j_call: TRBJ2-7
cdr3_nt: TGTGCCAGCAGTGAAGGACCGGGCGGCGGCCGCTACGAGCAGTACTTC
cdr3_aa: CASSEGPGGGRYEQYF

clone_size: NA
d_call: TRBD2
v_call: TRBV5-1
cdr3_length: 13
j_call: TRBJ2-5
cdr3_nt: TGCGCCAGCAGCTCCGCGGGGGAAGAGACCCAGTACTTC
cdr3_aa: CASSSAGEETQYF

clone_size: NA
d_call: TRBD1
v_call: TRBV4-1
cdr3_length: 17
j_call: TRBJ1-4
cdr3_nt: TGCGCCAGCAGCCAACGGGACAGTTTACCAACTAATGAAAAACTGTTTTTT
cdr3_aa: CASSQRDSLPTNEKLFF

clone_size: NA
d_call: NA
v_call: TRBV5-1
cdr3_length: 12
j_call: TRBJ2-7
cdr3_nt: TGCGCCAGCGGCAATTTTGATCGCGAGCAGTACTTC
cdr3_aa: CASGNFDREQYF

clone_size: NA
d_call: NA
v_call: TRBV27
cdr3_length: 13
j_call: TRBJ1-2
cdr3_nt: TGTGCCAGCAGTTATGGGGGCCTATATGGCTACACCTTC
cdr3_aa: CASSYGGLYGYTF

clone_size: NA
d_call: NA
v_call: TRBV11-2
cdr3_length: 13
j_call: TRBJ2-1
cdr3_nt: TGTGCCAGCAGCTTAGATCGGCGGGGAGAGCAGTTCTTC
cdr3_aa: CASSLDRRGEQFF

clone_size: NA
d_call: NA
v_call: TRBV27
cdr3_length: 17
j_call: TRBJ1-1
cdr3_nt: TGTGCCAGCAGTCCCTCGGAAGGGGAACGTCCGAACACTGAAGCTTTCTTT
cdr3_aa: CASSPSEGERPNTEAFF

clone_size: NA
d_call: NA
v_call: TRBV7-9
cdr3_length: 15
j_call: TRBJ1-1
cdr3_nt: TGTGCCAGCAGCAAAGGTGCAGGGATGAACACTGAAGCTTTCTTT
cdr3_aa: CASSKGAGMNTEAFF

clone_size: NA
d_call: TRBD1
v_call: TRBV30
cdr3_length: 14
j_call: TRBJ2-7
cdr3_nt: TGTGCCTGGAGCCCGGGACAGGGCGTCGACGAGCAGTACTTC
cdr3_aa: CAWSPGQGVDEQYF

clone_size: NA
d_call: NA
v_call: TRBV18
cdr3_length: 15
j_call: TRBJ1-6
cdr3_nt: TGTGCCAGCGGAAATAAGGCCCGCTATAATTCACCCCTCCACTTT
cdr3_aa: CASGNKARYNSPLHF

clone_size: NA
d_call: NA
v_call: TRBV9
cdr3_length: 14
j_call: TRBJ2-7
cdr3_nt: TGTGCCAGCAGCATAGGGGACGCCTCCTACGAGCAGTACTTC
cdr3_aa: CASSIGDASYEQYF

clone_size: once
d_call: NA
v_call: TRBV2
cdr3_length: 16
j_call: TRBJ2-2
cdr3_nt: TGTGCCAGCAGTGAAATTGGGGATCCCAACACCGGGGAGCTGTTTTTT
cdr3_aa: CASSEIGDPNTGELFF

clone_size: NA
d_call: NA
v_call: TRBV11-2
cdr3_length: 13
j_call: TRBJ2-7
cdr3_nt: TGTGCCAGCAGCTTAGATTGGGAACACGAGCAGTACTTC
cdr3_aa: CASSLDWEHEQYF

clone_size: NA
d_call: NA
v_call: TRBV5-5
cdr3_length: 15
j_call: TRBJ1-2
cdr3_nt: TGTGCCAGCACCCTAGAACCCCCCGGATGGAATGGCTACACCTTC
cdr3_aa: CASTLEPPGWNGYTF

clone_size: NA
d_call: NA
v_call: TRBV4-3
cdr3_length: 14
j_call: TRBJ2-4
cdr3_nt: TGCGCCAGCAGCCAAGATGGTTCTGGGGACATTCAGTACTTC
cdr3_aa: CASSQDGSGDIQYF

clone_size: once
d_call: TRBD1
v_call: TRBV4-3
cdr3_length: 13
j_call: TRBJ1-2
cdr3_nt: TGCGCCAGCAGCCAATTCAGGGGGGACGGCTACACCTTC
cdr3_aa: CASSQFRGDGYTF